The rows below give T cell receptor beta chains drawn from one sample of a study of cytomegalovirus exposure and HLA in healthy donors. TCRdb's copy holds only in-frame clones and misses some; the assay was immunoSEQ multiplex PCR. The data show a few hundred thousand clones, 70% to 90% seen once. The sample comprised PBMCs. The receptor set was obtained from a woman aged 18-35 years in good health and CMV-seronegative. The CDR3 runs from the conserved cysteine through the conserved F or W. A D gene is named only where the DNA matches it firmly. A clone size is listed for some rows: how often the clone was seen (once, few, many), or a class if it is expanded.

j_call | d_call | v_call | clone_size | cdr3_aa | cdr3_nt
TRBJ2-5 | NA | TRBV6-1 | NA | CASNLQGRETQYF | TGTGCCAGCAATTTACAGGGTCGAGAGACCCAGTACTTC
TRBJ1-4 | NA | TRBV19 | NA | CASSSRISEDKTVFF | TGTGCCAGTAGTTCCCGGATATCGGAGGATAAAACGGTGTTTTTT
TRBJ2-5 | TRBD2 | TRBV14 | NA | CASSQDAGRVETQYF | TGTGCCAGCAGCCAAGATGCCGGGAGGGTGGAGACCCAGTACTTC
TRBJ2-2 | NA | TRBV28 | many | CASSLWVSRNTGELFF | TGTGCCAGCAGTTTATGGGTTAGCCGGAACACCGGGGAGCTGTTTTTT
TRBJ2-1 | NA | TRBV5-1 | once | CASSLRQDNEQFF | TGCGCCAGCAGCTTGCGGCAGGACAATGAGCAGTTCTTC
TRBJ2-3 | TRBD1 | TRBV7-9 | NA | CASRGQGTDTQYF | TGTGCCAGCAGGGGACAGGGGACAGATACGCAGTATTTT
TRBJ2-3 | TRBD2 | TRBV7-8 | NA | CASSRRKVGGPDTQYF | TGTGCCAGCAGCCGAAGAAAGGTGGGAGGGCCAGATACGCAGTATTTT
TRBJ2-4 | TRBD1 | TRBV5-1 | NA | CASSSEGTGNIQYF | TGCGCCAGCAGCTCCGAGGGGACAGGGAACATTCAGTACTTC
TRBJ1-2 | NA | TRBV4-1 | few | CASSTRTVYTF | TGCGCCAGCAGCACCAGGACAGTTTACACCTTC
TRBJ2-1 | NA | TRBV13 | NA | CASSSPRESYNEQFF | TGTGCCAGCAGCTCCCCGCGGGAATCTTACAATGAGCAGTTCTTC
TRBJ2-1 | TRBD1 | TRBV9 | NA | CASSEGTGNHEQFF | TGTGCCAGCAGCGAAGGGACAGGGAACCATGAGCAGTTCTTC
TRBJ1-1 | NA | TRBV6-6 | once | CASGRTEAFF | TGTGCCAGTGGGAGGACTGAAGCTTTCTTT
TRBJ2-3 | TRBD2 | TRBV10-3 | NA | CAITEREGSTDTQYF | TGTGCCATCACCGAGCGGGAGGGCTCCACAGATACGCAGTATTTT
TRBJ2-7 | NA | TRBV5-1 | NA | CASSKQVTSYEQYF | TGCGCCAGCAGTAAACAGGTAACTTCCTACGAGCAGTACTTC
TRBJ2-7 | TRBD2 | TRBV5-1 | NA | CASSVREPPLSVREQYF | TGCGCCAGCAGCGTGCGGGAGCCCCCCCTTTCGGTCCGCGAGCAGTACTTC
TRBJ2-7 | TRBD2 | TRBV7-9 | NA | CASSLEAGGSYEQYF | TGTGCCAGCAGCTTAGAAGCGGGAGGGTCCTACGAGCAGTACTTC
TRBJ2-7 | NA | TRBV9 | NA | CASSVGPGISYEQYF | TGTGCCAGCAGCGTAGGGCCAGGTATCTCCTACGAGCAGTACTTC
TRBJ2-7 | NA | TRBV19 | NA | CASSTLGESYEQYF | TGTGCCAGTAGTACCCTCGGGGAGTCCTACGAGCAGTACTTC
TRBJ1-1 | TRBD1 | TRBV5-1 | once | CASSPDRTAEAFF | TGCGCCAGCAGCCCGGACAGGACCGCTGAAGCTTTCTTT
TRBJ2-7 | TRBD1 | TRBV28 | NA | CASSRTGSSYEQYF | TGTGCCAGCAGTAGGACAGGGAGTTCCTACGAGCAGTACTTC
TRBJ2-1 | NA | TRBV11-2 | NA | CASSLGGGSYNEQFF | TGTGCCAGCAGCTTAGGTGGCGGCTCCTACAATGAGCAGTTCTTC
TRBJ2-1 | TRBD2 | TRBV4-2 | NA | CASSQGASGSGHEQFF | TGTGCCAGCAGCCAAGGTGCTAGCGGGAGTGGGCATGAGCAGTTCTTC
TRBJ2-2 | TRBD1 | TRBV5-4 | NA | CASSSIPQGAKTGELFF | TGTGCCAGCAGCTCGATACCGCAGGGGGCCAAGACCGGGGAGCTGTTTTTT
TRBJ1-1 | NA | TRBV6-5 | NA | CASSLTGNTEAFF | TGTGCCAGCAGCTTAACAGGGAACACTGAAGCTTTCTTT
TRBJ2-1 | TRBD1 | TRBV27 | NA | CASSRKVADRSFFEQFF | TGTGCCAGCAGTCGTAAGGTGGCGGACAGGAGCTTTTTTGAGCAGTTCTTC
TRBJ1-1 | NA | TRBV5-1 | NA | CASSRENRRNTEAFF | TGCGCCAGCAGCCGAGAGAACAGACGTAACACTGAAGCTTTCTTT
TRBJ1-2 | TRBD1 | TRBV13 | NA | CASSLSPINRGINYGYTF | TGTGCCAGCAGCTTATCGCCTATTAACAGGGGGATTAACTATGGCTACACCTTC
TRBJ2-7 | TRBD1 | TRBV28 | NA | CASSVGTEPYEQYF | TGTGCCAGCAGCGTCGGGACAGAGCCCTACGAGCAGTACTTC
TRBJ2-1 | TRBD1 | TRBV5-4 | NA | CASSWTRGPNEQFF | TGTGCCAGCAGCTGGACGAGGGGGCCGAATGAGCAGTTCTTC
TRBJ2-3 | TRBD2 | TRBV7-9 | few | CASSSSREVYTQYF | TGTGCCAGCAGCTCCTCCCGGGAGGTGTATACGCAGTATTTT
TRBJ1-2 | NA | TRBV5-6 | NA | CASSFPGRLFEYGYTF | TGTGCCAGCAGCTTTCCCGGGAGGCTTTTTGAGTATGGCTACACCTTC
TRBJ2-2 | NA | TRBV9 | NA | CASSSRPTPNTGELFF | TGTGCCAGCAGCTCCCGACCGACACCGAACACCGGGGAGCTGTTTTTT
TRBJ1-1 | NA | TRBV29-1 | NA | CSVEGGTEAFF | TGCAGCGTTGAGGGGGGTACTGAAGCTTTCTTT
TRBJ2-3 | TRBD2 | TRBV27 | NA | CASSLTTSGSAVTDTQYF | TGTGCCAGCAGTTTGACGACTAGCGGGTCTGCGGTCACAGATACGCAGTATTTT
TRBJ2-7 | TRBD2 | TRBV28 | NA | CASSPGAGGYYEQYF | TGTGCCAGCAGTCCAGGAGCGGGAGGGTACTACGAGCAGTACTTC
TRBJ2-7 | TRBD2 | TRBV6-1 | NA | CASSPGLADSYEQYF | TGTGCCAGCAGCCCGGGACTAGCGGACTCCTACGAGCAGTACTTC
TRBJ2-7 | TRBD2 | TRBV6-5 | NA | CASSRGTSGSREQYF | TGTGCCAGCAGTCGAGGGACTAGCGGGAGTCGCGAGCAGTACTTC
TRBJ2-2 | TRBD2 | TRBV4-1 | NA | CASSQEGGSRVGELFF | TGCGCCAGCAGCCAAGAGGGCGGGAGCCGGGTCGGGGAGCTGTTTTTT
TRBJ2-5 | NA | TRBV11-2 | NA | CASSLAPRGQETQYF | TGTGCCAGCAGCTTAGCACCCAGGGGCCAAGAGACCCAGTACTTC
TRBJ2-7 | TRBD1 | TRBV28 | once | CASSTGAPYEQYF | TGTGCCAGCAGTACAGGGGCACCCTACGAGCAGTACTTC
TRBJ1-5 | NA | TRBV7-9 | NA | CASSLASGQPQHF | TGTGCCAGCAGCTTAGCGTCCGGTCAGCCCCAGCATTTT
TRBJ1-2 | NA | TRBV6-1 | NA | CASSEDGGTSYGYTF | TGTGCCAGCAGTGAGGACGGGGGGACAAGCTATGGCTACACCTTC
TRBJ1-1 | TRBD1 | TRBV6-1 | NA | CASSDRDRGPGAFF | TGTGCCAGCAGTGATAGGGACAGGGGGCCGGGAGCTTTCTTT
TRBJ2-5 | NA | TRBV27 | NA | CASSLFSGEETQYF | TGTGCCAGCAGTTTATTTAGTGGGGAGGAGACCCAGTACTTC
TRBJ1-2 | NA | TRBV7-9 | NA | CASSRTGRAYGYTF | TGTGCCAGCAGCCGTACAGGGAGGGCCTATGGCTACACCTTC
TRBJ1-1 | NA | TRBV5-1 | once | CASSPSGVGVTEAFF | TGCGCCAGCAGCCCATCGGGGGTTGGCGTAACGGAAGCTTTCTTT
TRBJ2-7 | NA | TRBV11-2 | NA | CASSANLGLISYEQYF | TGTGCCAGCAGCGCGAATCTGGGACTGATATCCTACGAGCAGTACTTC
TRBJ2-3 | NA | TRBV10-3 | NA | CAIMGHMVGTDTQYF | TGTGCCATCATGGGCCATATGGTCGGCACAGATACGCAGTATTTT
TRBJ1-2 | TRBD1 | TRBV5-5 | NA | CASSSWTGGNYGYTF | TGTGCCAGCAGCTCATGGACAGGGGGCAACTATGGCTACACCTTC
TRBJ1-3 | NA | TRBV10-3 | NA | CAISTGEGNTIYF | TGTGCCATCAGTACCGGGGAAGGAAACACCATATATTTT
TRBJ2-5 | TRBD2 | TRBV7-8 | once | CASSFIDLAGVGETQYF | TGTGCCAGCAGCTTTATAGATCTAGCGGGAGTAGGAGAGACCCAGTACTTC
TRBJ1-2 | TRBD1 | TRBV7-9 | NA | CASSFPGQGRGIYGYTF | TGTGCCAGCAGCTTCCCGGGACAGGGTCGGGGTATCTATGGCTACACCTTC
TRBJ1-1 | NA | TRBV28 | NA | CASSPSVAAEAFF | TGTGCCAGCAGTCCCTCCGTGGCCGCTGAAGCTTTCTTT
TRBJ1-1 | NA | TRBV27 | NA | CASRHLSDGWTEAFF | TGTGCCAGCAGACATCTAAGTGACGGGTGGACTGAAGCTTTCTTT
TRBJ2-7 | NA | TRBV11-2 | NA | CASSLVVEGLSAREQYF | TGTGCCAGCAGCTTAGTGGTAGAGGGACTGTCCGCTCGCGAGCAGTACTTC